This TCR beta chain was found in a study of spatial heterogeneity in lung cancer. In TCRdb, the 5' RACE reads were re-called with MiXCR into one record per CDR3 protein. The sample has more than 75,000 distinct CDR3 sequences; less than 20% are singletons. Trimming cost V 4 bases and J 7 bases, with 7 bases left between them. Germline CDR1 and CDR2: SGHAT and FQNNGV. The CDR3 spans 12 residues. The time point: blood at routine non-recurrence follow-up after resection. The J gene is TRBJ2-2, the V gene TRBV11-2; tentatively, D is TRBD1 (5 bases). This TCR was recovered from a male donor with early-stage non-small cell lung cancer. Sequenced here: PBMCs, sampled at follow-up. CDR3 sequence reads: CASSSGIGELFF. The CDR3 DNA is TGTGCCAGCAGCTCAGGGATCGGGGAGCTGTTTTTT. The full variable domain, completed using reference TRBV11-2 and TRBJ2-2, is EAGVAQSPRYKIIEKRQSVAFWCNPISGHATLYWYQQILGQGPKLLIQFQNNGVVDDSQLPKDRFSAERLKGVDSTLKIQPAKLEDSAVYLCASSSGIGELFFGEGSRLTVL.